This T cell receptor (beta chain) was captured by sequencing in a study of Tregs in tolerant kidney transplant recipients. On the study more broadly: The nonmyeloablative bone marrow transplants came from related graft donors, with transient mixed chimerism. General observations from the study: Biological reproducibility was not directly addressed, but technical replication error appeared minimal. Findings come from small patient numbers and require larger validation.

Note on this clone: Antigen specificity is unknown.

The assay was immunoSEQ multiplex PCR, and TCRdb's table has in-frame clones only and misses some. The sample lists over 85,000 clones, roughly 93% occurring once. CD4+CD25+CD127- Tregs, CD4+CD25- non-Tregs, CD4 and CD8 cells were sorted. CDR3 length: 16 residues. V lost 5 bases, J lost 5 bases, and 11 bases stayed unmatched. CDR1 SNHLY and CDR2 FYNNEI come from the germline V gene. The TCR comes from a human donor who received a combined kidney and bone marrow transplant. The chain has TRBV2 and TRBJ2-2, with 7 nucleotides matching TRBD2. This specimen was CD4+ T cells from blood, taken before the transplant. CDR3 residues: CASSRRAPGGTGELFF. CDR3 bases: TGTGCCAGCAGTAGACGGGCGCCCGGGGGGACCGGGGAGCTGTTTTTT.